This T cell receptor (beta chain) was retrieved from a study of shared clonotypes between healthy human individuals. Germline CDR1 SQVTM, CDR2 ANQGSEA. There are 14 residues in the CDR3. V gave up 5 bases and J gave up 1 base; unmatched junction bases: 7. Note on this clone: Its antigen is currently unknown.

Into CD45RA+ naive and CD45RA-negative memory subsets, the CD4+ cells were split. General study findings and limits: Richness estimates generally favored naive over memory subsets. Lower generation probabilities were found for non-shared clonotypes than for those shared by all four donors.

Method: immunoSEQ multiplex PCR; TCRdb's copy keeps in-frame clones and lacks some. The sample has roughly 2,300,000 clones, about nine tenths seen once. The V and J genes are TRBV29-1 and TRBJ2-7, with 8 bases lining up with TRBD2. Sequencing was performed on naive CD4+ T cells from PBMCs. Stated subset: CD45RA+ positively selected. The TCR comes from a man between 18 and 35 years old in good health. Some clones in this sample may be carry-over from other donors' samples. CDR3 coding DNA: TGCAGCGTTAAGGGTCTAGCGGGTTCCTACGAGCAGTACTTC. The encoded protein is CSVKGLAGSYEQYF.